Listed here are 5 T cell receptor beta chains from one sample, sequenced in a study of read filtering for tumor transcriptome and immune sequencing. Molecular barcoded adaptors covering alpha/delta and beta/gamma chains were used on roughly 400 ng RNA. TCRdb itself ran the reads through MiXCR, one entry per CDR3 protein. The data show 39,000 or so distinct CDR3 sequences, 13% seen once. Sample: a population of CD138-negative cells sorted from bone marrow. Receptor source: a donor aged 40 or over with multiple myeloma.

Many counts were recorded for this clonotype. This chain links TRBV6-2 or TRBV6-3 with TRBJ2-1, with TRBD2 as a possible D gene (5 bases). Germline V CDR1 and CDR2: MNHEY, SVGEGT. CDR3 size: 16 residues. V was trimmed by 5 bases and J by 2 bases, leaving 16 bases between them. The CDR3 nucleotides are TGTGCCAGCAGTACTCGTCTAGCTGAAACCTACAATGAGCAGTTCTTC. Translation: CASSTRLAETYNEQFF.

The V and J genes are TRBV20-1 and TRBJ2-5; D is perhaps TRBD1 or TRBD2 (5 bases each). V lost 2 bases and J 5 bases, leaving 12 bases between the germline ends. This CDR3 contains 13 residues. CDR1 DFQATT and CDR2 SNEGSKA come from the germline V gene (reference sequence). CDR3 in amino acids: CSARIPGTETQYF. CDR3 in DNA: TGCAGTGCTAGAATTCCAGGGACGGAGACCCAGTACTTC.

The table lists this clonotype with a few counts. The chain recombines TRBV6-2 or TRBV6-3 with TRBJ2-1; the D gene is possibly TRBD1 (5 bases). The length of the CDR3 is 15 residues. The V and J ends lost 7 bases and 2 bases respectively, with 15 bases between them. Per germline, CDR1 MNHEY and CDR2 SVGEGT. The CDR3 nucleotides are TGTGCCAGCAATCCAGACAGATCGGCCTACAATGAGCAGTTCTTC. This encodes CASNPDRSAYNEQFF.

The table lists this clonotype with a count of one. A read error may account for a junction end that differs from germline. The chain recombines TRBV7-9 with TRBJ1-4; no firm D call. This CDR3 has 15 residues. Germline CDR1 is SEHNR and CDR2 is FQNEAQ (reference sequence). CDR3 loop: CVSSSSDQEPEKLFF. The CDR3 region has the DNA TGTGTCAGCAGCTCAAGCGACCAGGAGCCTGAAAAACTGTTTTTT.

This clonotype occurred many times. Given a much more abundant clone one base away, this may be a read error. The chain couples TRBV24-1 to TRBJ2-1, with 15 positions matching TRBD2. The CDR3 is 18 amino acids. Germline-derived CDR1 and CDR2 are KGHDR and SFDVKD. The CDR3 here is CVTSDSGLAGGTYNEQFF. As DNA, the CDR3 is TGTGTCACCAGTGATTCGGGACTAGCGGGAGGAACCTACAATGAGCAGTTCTTC.